The T cell receptor beta chain under discussion was sequenced for a study of T cell repertoires in cytomegalovirus infection. Background on the study: Indications came from public TCR beta signatures; they pointed to CMV infection and to a matching HLA type. Study findings and constraints: HLA-C-restricted CMV clonotypes gave the most frequent clonotype in two of eight donors. Carriers of CMV plus the relevant HLA were identified by cumulative public TCR beta family frequency.

Using its own MiXCR run on the reads, TCRdb lists one record per CDR3 protein. The data hold some 350,000 distinct CDR3 sequences, with approximately 35% observed a single time. This clonotype was seen only a few times. No antigen is known for it. This clonotype originated in a human donor in good health (CMV status not recorded). Some clones in this sample may be carry-over from other donors' samples. This specimen consisted of cultured PBMCs, obtained from culture after CMV antigen stimulation.

Here the CDR3 reads CASSRQDSEAFF. Here the CDR3 DNA reads TGTGCCAGCAGCAGACAGGACAGTGAAGCTTTCTTT. The chain carries TRBV6-2 or TRBV6-3 and TRBJ1-1; possible D gene TRBD1, 6 bases. Trimming cost V 6 bases and J 7 bases, with 12 bases left between them. The CDR3 consists of 12 residues. Germline V CDR1 and CDR2: MNHEY, SVGEGT.